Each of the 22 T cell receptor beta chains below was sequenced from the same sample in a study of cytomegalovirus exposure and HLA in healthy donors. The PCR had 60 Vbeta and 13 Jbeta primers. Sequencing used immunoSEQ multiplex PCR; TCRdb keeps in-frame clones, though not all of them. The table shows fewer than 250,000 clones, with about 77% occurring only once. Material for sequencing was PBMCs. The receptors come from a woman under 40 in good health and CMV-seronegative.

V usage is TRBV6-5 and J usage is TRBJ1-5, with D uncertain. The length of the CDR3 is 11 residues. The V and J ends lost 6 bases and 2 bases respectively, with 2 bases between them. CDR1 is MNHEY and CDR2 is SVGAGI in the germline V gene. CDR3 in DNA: TGTGCCAGCAGCGGCAATCAGCCCCAGCATTTT. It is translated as CASSGNQPQHF.

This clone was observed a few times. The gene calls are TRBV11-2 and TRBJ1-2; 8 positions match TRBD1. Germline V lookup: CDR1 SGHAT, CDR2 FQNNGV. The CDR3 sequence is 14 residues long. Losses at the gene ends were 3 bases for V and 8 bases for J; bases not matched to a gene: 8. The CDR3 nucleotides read TGTGCCAGCAGCTTTGAATACAGGGGGAGCGGCTACACCTTC. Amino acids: CASSFEYRGSGYTF.

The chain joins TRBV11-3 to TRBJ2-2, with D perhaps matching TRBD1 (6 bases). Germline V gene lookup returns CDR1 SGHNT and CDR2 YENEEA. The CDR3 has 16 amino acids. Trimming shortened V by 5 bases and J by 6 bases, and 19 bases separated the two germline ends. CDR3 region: CASSTRTGLEPGELFF. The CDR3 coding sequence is TGTGCCAGCAGCACCCGAACAGGGCTCGAGCCCGGGGAGCTGTTTTTT. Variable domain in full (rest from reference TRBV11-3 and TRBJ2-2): EAGVVQSPRYKIIEKKQPVAFWCNPISGHNTLYWYLQNLGQGPELLIRYENEEAVDDSQLPKDRFSAERLKGVDSTLKIQPAELGDSAVYLCASSTRTGLEPGELFFGEGSRLTVL.

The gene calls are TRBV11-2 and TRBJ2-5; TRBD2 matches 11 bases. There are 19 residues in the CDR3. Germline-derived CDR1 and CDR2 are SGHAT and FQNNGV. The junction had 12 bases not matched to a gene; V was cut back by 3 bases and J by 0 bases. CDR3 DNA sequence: TGTGCCAGCAGCTTCAATCGGGGGGCTAGCGGGAGGTACCAAGAGACCCAGTACTTC. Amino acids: CASSFNRGASGRYQETQYF.

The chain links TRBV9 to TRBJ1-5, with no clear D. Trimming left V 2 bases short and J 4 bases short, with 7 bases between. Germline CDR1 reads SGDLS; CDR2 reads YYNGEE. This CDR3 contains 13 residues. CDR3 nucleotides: TGTGCCAGCAGCGTTGGGCAGAATCAGCCCCAGCATTTT. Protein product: CASSVGQNQPQHF.

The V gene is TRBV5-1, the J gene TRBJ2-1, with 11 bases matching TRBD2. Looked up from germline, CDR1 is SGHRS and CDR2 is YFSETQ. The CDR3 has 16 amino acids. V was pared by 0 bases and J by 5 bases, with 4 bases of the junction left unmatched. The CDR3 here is CASSLAGTSGDNEQFF. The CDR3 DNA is TGCGCCAGCAGCTTGGCTGGGACTAGCGGCGACAATGAGCAGTTCTTC.

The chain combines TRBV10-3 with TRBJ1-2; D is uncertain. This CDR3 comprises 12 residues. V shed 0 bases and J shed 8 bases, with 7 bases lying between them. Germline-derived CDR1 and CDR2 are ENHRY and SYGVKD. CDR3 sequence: CAISESRRGYTF. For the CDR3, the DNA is TGTGCCATCAGTGAGTCTCGCCGGGGCTACACCTTC.

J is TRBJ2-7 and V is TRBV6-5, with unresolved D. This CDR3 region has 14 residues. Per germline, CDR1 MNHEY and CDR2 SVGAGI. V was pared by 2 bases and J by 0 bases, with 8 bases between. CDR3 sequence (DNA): TGTGCCAGCAGTTACAGCCCGAGCTCCTACGAGCAGTACTTC. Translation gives CASSYSPSSYEQYF.

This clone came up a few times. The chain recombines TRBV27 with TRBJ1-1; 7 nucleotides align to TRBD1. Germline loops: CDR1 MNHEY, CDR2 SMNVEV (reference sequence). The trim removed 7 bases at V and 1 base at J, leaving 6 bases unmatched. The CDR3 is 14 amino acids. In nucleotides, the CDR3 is TGTGCCAGCACGGCCCGGACAGGGAACACTGAAGCTTTCTTT. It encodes CASTARTGNTEAFF.

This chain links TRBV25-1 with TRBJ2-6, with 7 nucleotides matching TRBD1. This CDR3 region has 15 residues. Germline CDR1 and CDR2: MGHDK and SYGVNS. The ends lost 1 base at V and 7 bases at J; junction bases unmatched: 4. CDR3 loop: CASSEFTGEANVLTF. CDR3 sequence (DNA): TGTGCCAGCAGTGAATTTACAGGGGAAGCCAACGTCCTGACTTTC.

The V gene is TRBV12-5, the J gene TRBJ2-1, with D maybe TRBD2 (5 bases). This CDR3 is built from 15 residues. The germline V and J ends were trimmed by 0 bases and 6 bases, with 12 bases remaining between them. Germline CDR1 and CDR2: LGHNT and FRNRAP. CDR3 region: CASGLVTGGSNEQFF. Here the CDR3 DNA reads TGTGCTAGTGGTTTGGTAACCGGAGGCAGCAATGAGCAGTTCTTC.

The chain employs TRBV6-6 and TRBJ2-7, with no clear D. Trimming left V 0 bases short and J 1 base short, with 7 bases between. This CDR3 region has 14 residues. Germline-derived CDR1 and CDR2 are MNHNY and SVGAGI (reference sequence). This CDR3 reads CASSYSSGSYEQYF. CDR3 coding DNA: TGTGCCAGCAGTTACTCGTCGGGTTCCTACGAGCAGTACTTC.

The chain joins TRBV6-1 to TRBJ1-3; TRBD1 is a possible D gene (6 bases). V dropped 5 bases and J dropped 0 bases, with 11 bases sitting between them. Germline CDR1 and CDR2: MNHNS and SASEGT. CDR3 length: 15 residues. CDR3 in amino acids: CASSSTGTSGNTIYF. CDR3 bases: TGTGCCAGCAGTTCGACAGGTACCTCTGGAAACACCATATATTTT.

The CDR3 loop is CAWSNGGSWEKLFF. The CDR3 DNA sequence: TGTGCCTGGAGTAACGGGGGATCTTGGGAAAAACTGTTTTTT. V is TRBV30 and J is TRBJ1-4, with a tentative D call TRBD1 (5 bases). Trimming took 2 bases from V and 8 from J, leaving 15 bases between them. The CDR3 is 14 amino acids. The germline gives CDR1 GTSNPN, CDR2 SVGIG (reference sequence).

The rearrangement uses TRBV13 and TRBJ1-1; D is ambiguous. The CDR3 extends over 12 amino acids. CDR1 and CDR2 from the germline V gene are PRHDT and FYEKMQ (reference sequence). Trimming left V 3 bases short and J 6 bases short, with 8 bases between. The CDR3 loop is CASSLGYAEAFF. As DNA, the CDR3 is TGTGCCAGCAGCTTGGGCTACGCTGAAGCTTTCTTT. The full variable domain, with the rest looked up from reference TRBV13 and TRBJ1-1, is AAGVIQSPRHLIKEKRETATLKCYPIPRHDTVYWYQQGPGQDPQFLISFYEKMQSDKGSIPDRFSAQQFSDYHSELNMSSLELGDSALYFCASSLGYAEAFFGQGTRLTVV.

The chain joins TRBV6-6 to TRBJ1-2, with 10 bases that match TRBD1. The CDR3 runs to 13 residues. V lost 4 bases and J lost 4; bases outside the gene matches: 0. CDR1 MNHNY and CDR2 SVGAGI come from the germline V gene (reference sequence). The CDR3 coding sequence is TGTGCCAGCAGTTGGACAGGGGGCTATGGCTACACCTTC. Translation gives CASSWTGGYGYTF.

In DNA form, the CDR3 reads TGTGCCAGCAAGGCTAGCGGTAGCACAGATACGCAGTATTTT. It is translated as CASKASGSTDTQYF. The chain carries TRBV6-5 and TRBJ2-3; TRBD2 agrees at 7 bases. The CDR3 has 14 residues. Looked up from germline, CDR1 is MNHEY and CDR2 is SVGAGI. J gave up 0 bases and V 7 bases, and 4 bases lay outside the gene matches.

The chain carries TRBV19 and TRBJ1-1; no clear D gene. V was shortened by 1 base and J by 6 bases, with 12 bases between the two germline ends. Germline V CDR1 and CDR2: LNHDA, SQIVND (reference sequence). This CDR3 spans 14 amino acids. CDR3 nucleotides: TGTGCCAGTAGTATAGGACCAGGCGGGGCTGAAGCTTTCTTT. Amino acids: CASSIGPGGAEAFF.

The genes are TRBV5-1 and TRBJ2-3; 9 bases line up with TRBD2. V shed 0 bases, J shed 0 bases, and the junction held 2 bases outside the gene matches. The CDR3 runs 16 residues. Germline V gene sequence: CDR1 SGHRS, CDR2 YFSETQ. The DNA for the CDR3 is TGCGCCAGCAGCTTGGGTCTAGCGGGGAGCACAGATACGCAGTATTTT. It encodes CASSLGLAGSTDTQYF.

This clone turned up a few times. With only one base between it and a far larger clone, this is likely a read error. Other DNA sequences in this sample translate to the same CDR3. CDR3 in DNA: TGTGACAGCAGTGAAGGCCAGGGGGTCTCACCCCTCCACTTT. It codes for CDSSEGQGVSPLHF. The V call is TRBV6-1, the J call TRBJ1-6; 7 bases agree with TRBD1. Germline CDR1 reads MNHNS; CDR2 reads SASEGT. CDR3 size: 14 residues.

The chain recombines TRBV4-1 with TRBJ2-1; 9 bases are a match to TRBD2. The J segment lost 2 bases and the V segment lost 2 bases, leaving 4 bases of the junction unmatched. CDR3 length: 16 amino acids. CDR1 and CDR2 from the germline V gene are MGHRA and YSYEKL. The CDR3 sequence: CASSQIAGETYNEQFF. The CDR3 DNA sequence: TGCGCCAGCAGCCAAATAGCGGGGGAGACCTACAATGAGCAGTTCTTC.

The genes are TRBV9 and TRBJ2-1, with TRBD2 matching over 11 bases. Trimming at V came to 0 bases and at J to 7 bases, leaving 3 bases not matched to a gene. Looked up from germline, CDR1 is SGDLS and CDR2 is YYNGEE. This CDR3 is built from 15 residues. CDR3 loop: CASSVGLAGSNEQFF. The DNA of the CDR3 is TGTGCCAGCAGCGTAGGACTAGCGGGAAGTAATGAGCAGTTCTTC.